This paragraph reports one TCR beta chain. Method: immunoSEQ multiplex PCR; TCRdb's copy keeps in-frame clones and lacks some. The sample carries a few hundred thousand clones, 70% to 90% recorded once. Germline V gene sequence: CDR1 MGHDK, CDR2 SYGVNS. V gave up 7 bases and J gave up 7 bases; unmatched junction bases: 9. The CDR3 is 13 residues long. This sample stems from a study of blood T cell repertoires in COVID-19. Overall study context: PBMCs, B-cell-depleted T cells, or T cells provided the cDNA or gDNA that made up the material.

Sequencing input: PBMCs or T cells enriched from blood (not recorded which). The receptor was derived from a woman between 35 and 50 years old with acute COVID-19. This rearrangement joins TRBV25-1 to TRBJ2-7; 8 positions match TRBD2. CDR3 sequence reads: CASTWGGGREQYF. Written as DNA, the CDR3 is TGTGCCAGCACCTGGGGCGGGGGGCGAGAGCAGTACTTC.